Listed here is a single T cell receptor beta chain. Its antigen is currently unknown. In preparing the TRB cDNA libraries, 5' RACE with UMI labels was used. Each CDR3 protein gets one entry in TCRdb, which reprocessed the 5' RACE reads and gives no DNA. The sample totals tens of thousands of distinct CDR3 sequences. This entry comes from a study of CXCR3-negative and CXCR3-positive naive CD8 T cells. Study outcomes and limitations: Much lower diversity was found in memory CD8+ cells, while both naive subsets had comparably high diversity.

The CDR3 has 15 residues. Germline V lookup: CDR1 DFQATT, CDR2 SNEGSKA (reference sequence). This clonotype was obtained from a human donor in good health. Some clones in this sample may be carry-over from other donors' samples. Sequencing input: memory CD8+ T cells from blood. The chain links TRBV20-1 to TRBJ2-3; as DNA is missing, the TRBD1 call by TCRdb cannot be tested. Here the CDR3 reads CSARDTGGWADTQYF.